The T cell receptor (beta chain) under discussion was sequenced for a study of vaccination effects on CD4 cells after COVID-19. Per germline, CDR1 SGHRS and CDR2 YFSETQ. The CDR3 has 15 amino acids. V was clipped by 3 bases and J by 3 bases; unmatched bases: 6. About this clone: Its antigen is not identified.

Prior to sequencing, the ViraFEST assay stimulated PBMC with viral peptide pools, which expanded the antigen-specific CD4+ T cells. Isolating CD4+ T cells followed approximately nine days of culture. A few million PBMC were placed in each well, which was supplemented with approximately 10 IU/ml IL-2 and approximately 9.2 ug/ml peptides. Days 3 and 7 were when half the medium was replaced with IL-2 medium. Using immunoSEQ multiplex PCR, the repertoire was profiled, and TCRdb retains in-frame clones only, with some absent. The sample has tens of thousands of clones, about 70% seen once; the top ten hold around 1.5%. Study results and limitations: Marked clonal contraction was seen in infection- and vaccine-induced clones late after vaccination. Common cold coronavirus cross-reactivity was shown by only 1 of 255 vaccine-induced clones in healthy vaccinees.

This rearrangement joins TRBV5-1 to TRBJ1-2; the match to TRBD1 covers 9 bases. The material sequenced was CD4+ T cells from PBMCs cultured with HCoV-229E spike peptides, taken before COVID-19 vaccination. The source is a human donor who received a COVID-19 vaccine. The DNA for the CDR3 is TGCGCCAGCAGCTCCGGACAGGGGATATACTATGGCTACACCTTC. It translates to CASSSGQGIYYGYTF.